Presented here are 26 T cell receptor beta chains from one specimen sequenced in a study of blood T cell repertoires in COVID-19. TCRdb's copy holds only in-frame clones and misses some; the assay was immunoSEQ multiplex PCR. This table holds about 140,000 clones, approximately 87% found once. The sample was peripheral blood. The receptors shown here come from a man aged 45-60 years with active COVID-19.

This clone was found once. The rearrangement joins TRBV7-8 to TRBJ1-1; D is unclear. Germline CDR1 reads SGHVS; CDR2 reads FQNEAQ. This CDR3 contains 15 residues. V dropped 1 base and J dropped 8 bases, with 17 bases sitting between them. The CDR3 DNA sequence: TGTGCCAGCAGCTTAGTCTCTAAGTCTCGTGAAGAAGCTTTCTTT. Its protein product is CASSLVSKSREEAFF.

The chain couples TRBV29-1 to TRBJ1-4; perhaps TRBD1 as D (5 bases). The CDR3 is 11 amino acids. Germline lookup yields CDR1 SQVTM and CDR2 ANQGSEA. Trimming shortened V by 8 bases and J by 8 bases, and 12 bases separated the two germline ends. DNA for the CDR3: TGCAGCTCCATGAAGGGGGAAAAACTGTTTTTT. This encodes CSSMKGEKLFF. Full variable domain (rest looked up from reference TRBV29-1 and TRBJ1-4): SAVISQKPSRDICQRGTSLTIQCQVDSQVTMMFWYRQQPGQSLTLIATANQGSEATYESGFVIDKFPISRPNLTFSTLTVSNMSPEDSSIYLCSSMKGEKLFFGSGTQLSVL.

The chain employs TRBV11-2 and TRBJ2-7; the match to TRBD1 covers 7 bases. This CDR3 spans 15 amino acids. Germline assignment: CDR1 SGHAT and CDR2 FQNNGV. V shed 5 bases, J shed 5 bases, and the junction held 12 bases outside the gene matches. CDR3 region: CASSRLQGTIDEQYF. Written as DNA, the CDR3 is TGTGCCAGCAGCAGACTACAGGGGACAATAGACGAGCAGTACTTC.

The chain joins TRBV5-1 to TRBJ1-6, with D possibly matching TRBD1 (5 bases). V shed 5 bases and J shed 3 bases, with 6 bases lying between them. The germline V gene encodes CDR1 SGHRS and CDR2 YFSETQ. The CDR3 extends over 13 amino acids. In nucleotides, the CDR3 is TGCGCCAGCAGAGGGGACTATAATTCACCCCTCCACTTT. Its protein product is CASRGDYNSPLHF.

This sequence joins TRBV11-2 and TRBJ1-6; D gene unclear. Germline V gene data show CDR1 as SGHAT and CDR2 as FQNNGV. The CDR3 length is 13 residues. The germline V and J ends were trimmed by 5 bases and 9 bases, with 11 bases remaining between them. CDR3 loop: CASSRGLSSPLHF. CDR3 nucleotide sequence: TGTGCCAGCAGCCGCGGACTGAGTTCACCCCTCCACTTT.

The V and J genes are TRBV7-8 and TRBJ2-3; 11 positions match TRBD2. Losses at the gene ends were 6 bases for V and 4 bases for J; bases not matched to a gene: 9. The germline gives CDR1 SGHVS, CDR2 FQNEAQ. CDR3 length: 16 amino acids. In nucleotides, the CDR3 is TGTGCCAGCAGACTTTTAGCGGGGGGGTCCCCAGATACGCAGTATTTT. This gives the protein CASRLLAGGSPDTQYF.

The genes are TRBV5-5 and TRBJ2-3; D might be TRBD2 (7 bases). From germline, CDR1 is SGHKS and CDR2 YYEKEE (reference sequence). This CDR3 contains 17 residues. Trimming shortened V by 2 bases and J by 2 bases, and 18 bases separated the two germline ends. CDR3 coding DNA: TGTGCCAGCAGCTTAAGGTGGGGCGGGGGCCTCACAGATACGCAGTATTTT. It yields the protein CASSLRWGGGLTDTQYF.

The V call is TRBV6-2 or TRBV6-3, the J call TRBJ1-2, with D possibly TRBD1 on 6 matching bases. V lost 4 bases, J lost 4 bases, and 10 bases lay in between. The germline V gene encodes CDR1 MNHEY and CDR2 SVGEGT. The CDR3 loop spans 13 amino acids. CDR3 sequence (DNA): TGTGCCAGCAGTTTTGAACAGGGCTATGGCTACACCTTC. As protein: CASSFEQGYGYTF.

The genes are TRBV4-2 and TRBJ2-3; a weak D match, TRBD2 (5 bases). The CDR3 has 13 amino acids. The V gene lost 4 bases and the J gene lost 7 bases, with 12 bases spanning the gap. Germline CDR1 LGHNA, CDR2 YNFKEQ. The CDR3 bases are TGTGCCAGCAGCCGTCCGGGGTCTTATACGCAGTATTTT. Translation gives CASSRPGSYTQYF.

The rearrangement links TRBV24-1 to TRBJ2-7; 9 nucleotides line up with TRBD1. Germline trimming cut 0 bases from V and 11 bases from J; bases unmatched to any gene: 7. CDR1 and CDR2 (germline): KGHDR, SFDVKD. CDR3 length equals 14 residues. The CDR3 DNA reads TGTGCCACCAGTGATTTGCGCCCCGGGACAGGGAAGTACTTC. Protein sequence: CATSDLRPGTGKYF.

The rearrangement links TRBV27 to TRBJ2-3, with TRBD1 as a possible D gene (5 bases). CDR1 is MNHEY and CDR2 is SMNVEV in the germline V gene (reference sequence). Between the trimmed V and J ends, which lost 5 bases and 3 bases, there was a span of 21 bases. The CDR3 loop spans 17 amino acids. CDR3: CASSNQGVRGITDTQYF. CDR3 bases: TGTGCCAGCAGTAATCAGGGTGTAAGGGGTATAACAGATACGCAGTATTTT.

This clone was counted between two and nine times. The V call is TRBV5-4, the J call TRBJ2-7; D ambiguous. The CDR3 is 13 residues long. Germline assignment: CDR1 SGHNT and CDR2 YYREEE (reference sequence). Trimming pared 1 base from V and 2 bases from J, leaving 7 bases between. This CDR3 reads CASSLTETYEQYF. Here the CDR3 DNA reads TGTGCCAGCAGCTTGACGGAGACCTACGAGCAGTACTTC.

V is TRBV5-4 and J is TRBJ2-2; TRBD2 matches 9 bases. The CDR3 length is 16 residues. The junction had 8 bases not matched to a gene; V was cut back by 4 bases and J by 4 bases. Germline V gives CDR1 SGHNT, CDR2 YYREEE (reference sequence). The CDR3, as DNA: TGTGCCAGCAGCCCAACAGGAGCGGGGGGCACCGGGGAGCTGTTTTTT. Its protein is CASSPTGAGGTGELFF.

The rearrangement uses TRBV12-5 and TRBJ2-7, with D possibly TRBD1 on 5 matching bases. The CDR3 runs to 14 residues. The V end lost 2 bases, the J end lost 2 bases, and 10 bases lay between the germline ends. From germline, CDR1 is LGHNT and CDR2 FRNRAP. The CDR3 sequence is CASGLNAGTYEQYF. CDR3 bases: TGTGCTAGTGGTTTGAACGCAGGGACCTACGAGCAGTACTTC.

The chain joins TRBV4-1 to TRBJ2-1; TRBD2 aligns across 8 bases. The CDR3 consists of 15 residues. Germline V gene lookup returns CDR1 MGHRA and CDR2 YSYEKL. V lost 4 bases to trimming and J lost 7 bases; unmatched junction nucleotides: 9. In DNA, the CDR3 is TGCGCCAGCAGCCCCGGACTAGCCGGTCTAAATGAGCAGTTCTTC. It encodes CASSPGLAGLNEQFF.

The chain recombines TRBV5-1 with TRBJ2-5; TRBD2 matches at 10 bases. The germline gives CDR1 SGHRS, CDR2 YFSETQ. This CDR3 spans 16 amino acids. V lost 2 bases to trimming and J lost 2 bases; unmatched junction nucleotides: 6. The CDR3 coding sequence is TGCGCCAGCAGCTTCCGTCTAGCGGGGGCGCAAGAGACCCAGTACTTC. Encoded protein: CASSFRLAGAQETQYF.

V usage is TRBV11-3 and J usage is TRBJ2-3; D might be TRBD1 (6 bases). V was clipped by 5 bases and J by 3 bases, with 15 bases between them. Germline V CDR1 and CDR2: SGHNT, YENEEA. The CDR3 totals 15 residues. In nucleotides, the CDR3 is TGTGCCAGCAGCCCTAGAGGGGGTTGGACAGATACGCAGTATTTT. As protein: CASSPRGGWTDTQYF.

The V and J genes are TRBV19 and TRBJ2-3; D possibly corresponds to TRBD2 (6 bases). Between the trimmed V and J ends, which lost 8 bases and 4 bases, there was a span of 19 bases. CDR3 length equals 15 residues. The V gene's germline CDR1 is LNHDA and CDR2 SQIVND (reference sequence). CDR3 DNA sequence: TGTGCCAGTCGTCGACAGCAATGGGGGGCAGATACGCAGTATTTT. Its protein product is CASRRQQWGADTQYF. The full variable domain, rest sourced from reference TRBV19 and TRBJ2-3, is DGGITQSPKYLFRKEGQNVTLSCEQNLNHDAMYWYRQDPGQGLRLIYYSQIVNDFQKGDIAEGYSVSREKKESFPLTVTSAQKNPTAFYLCASRRQQWGADTQYFGPGTRLTVL.

Written as DNA, the CDR3 is TGTGCCAGCAGCTTATTTTCACCCCGGGGGGGAAACACCATATATTTT. Translation: CASSLFSPRGGNTIYF. The chain joins TRBV7-2 to TRBJ1-3; possibly TRBD1 for D (5 bases). Trimming removed 2 bases at V and 4 bases at J, with 15 bases between. The germline gives CDR1 SGHTA, CDR2 FQGNSA. This CDR3 spans 16 amino acids. Drawing the rest from reference TRBV7-2 and TRBJ1-3, the complete variable domain is GAGVSQSPSNKVTEKGKDVELRCDPISGHTALYWYRQSLGQGLEFLIYFQGNSAPDKSGLPSDRFSAERTGGSVSTLTIQRTQQEDSAVYLCASSLFSPRGGNTIYFGEGSWLTVV.

The CDR3 DNA reads as TGTGCCAGCAGTTACGGACGGGGGGATGGCTACACCTTC. Amino acid sequence: CASSYGRGDGYTF. The V call is TRBV6-2 or TRBV6-3, the J call TRBJ1-2, with a tentative D call TRBD1 (5 bases). The length of the CDR3 is 13 residues. Germline lookup yields CDR1 MNHEY and CDR2 SVGEGT. Trimming removed 2 bases from V and 6 bases from J, with 10 bases in between.

The gene calls are TRBV7-9 and TRBJ2-2; 10 bases align to TRBD1. V shed 5 bases and J 8 bases; nucleotides not matched to a gene: 8. CDR1 is SEHNR, CDR2 FQNEAQ, per germline (reference sequence). This CDR3 is 15 amino acids long. Here the CDR3 reads CASSTRDRGLGELFF. For the CDR3, the DNA is TGTGCCAGCAGCACCCGGGACAGGGGTCTGGGGGAGCTGTTTTTT.

The chain uses TRBV19 and TRBJ1-5; possibly TRBD1 for D (6 bases). Germline lookup yields CDR1 LNHDA and CDR2 SQIVND (reference sequence). The CDR3 covers 16 residues. V lost 3 bases to trimming and J lost 6 bases, with 18 bases between them. CDR3 residues: CASSIGGSAGSQPQHF. DNA of the CDR3: TGTGCCAGTAGTATTGGGGGCAGTGCCGGTAGTCAGCCCCAGCATTTT.

The chain has TRBV5-4 and TRBJ2-3; 11 nucleotides agree with TRBD2. The junction had 19 bases not matched to a gene; V was cut back by 4 bases and J by 6 bases. Germline loops: CDR1 SGHNT, CDR2 YYREEE (reference sequence). This CDR3 has 19 residues. The chain's CDR3 is CASSLGVIAGGPRVDTQYF. In nucleotides, the CDR3 is TGTGCCAGCAGCCTCGGGGTGATAGCGGGGGGGCCGAGGGTTGATACGCAGTATTTT. The full variable domain, rest sourced from reference TRBV5-4 and TRBJ2-3, is ETGVTQSPTHLIKTRGQQVTLRCSSQSGHNTVSWYQQALGQGPQFIFQYYREEENGRGNFPPRFSGLQFPNYSSELNVNALELDDSALYLCASSLGVIAGGPRVDTQYFGPGTRLTVL.

In its sample, this clone was seen once. V usage is TRBV5-1 and J usage is TRBJ2-7; 11 bases align to TRBD1. The V segment lost 4 bases and the J segment 2 bases; nucleotides outside the gene matches: 2. The CDR3 extends over 14 amino acids. The germline CDR1 and CDR2 sequences are SGHRS and YFSETQ. The CDR3 here is CASSVGQGAYEQYF. In nucleotides, the CDR3 is TGCGCCAGCAGCGTGGGACAGGGGGCCTACGAGCAGTACTTC.

In DNA, the CDR3 is TGTGCCAGCAGCTTGGGGGGGCGCCCGGTTCGAGAGACCCAGTACTTC. This gives the protein CASSLGGRPVRETQYF. V usage is TRBV7-9 and J usage is TRBJ2-5, with D perhaps TRBD2 (7 bases). Trimming took 3 bases from V and 4 from J, leaving 18 bases between them. CDR3 length: 16 amino acids. The V gene's germline CDR1 is SEHNR and CDR2 FQNEAQ (reference sequence). The whole variable domain, remainder taken from reference TRBV7-9 and TRBJ2-5, is DTGVSQNPRHKITKRGQNVTFRCDPISEHNRLYWYRQTLGQGPEFLTYFQNEAQLEKSRLLSDRFSAERPKGSFSTLEIQRTEQGDSAMYLCASSLGGRPVRETQYFGPGTRLLVL.

This sequence joins TRBV28 and TRBJ1-4; unclear D gene. V dropped 2 bases and J dropped 6 bases, with 10 bases sitting between them. Per germline, CDR1 MDHEN and CDR2 SYDVKM. This CDR3 comprises 14 residues. The CDR3 coding sequence is TGTGCCAGCAGTTTAAGAGTGATGTATGAAAAACTGTTTTTT. Its protein is CASSLRVMYEKLFF.